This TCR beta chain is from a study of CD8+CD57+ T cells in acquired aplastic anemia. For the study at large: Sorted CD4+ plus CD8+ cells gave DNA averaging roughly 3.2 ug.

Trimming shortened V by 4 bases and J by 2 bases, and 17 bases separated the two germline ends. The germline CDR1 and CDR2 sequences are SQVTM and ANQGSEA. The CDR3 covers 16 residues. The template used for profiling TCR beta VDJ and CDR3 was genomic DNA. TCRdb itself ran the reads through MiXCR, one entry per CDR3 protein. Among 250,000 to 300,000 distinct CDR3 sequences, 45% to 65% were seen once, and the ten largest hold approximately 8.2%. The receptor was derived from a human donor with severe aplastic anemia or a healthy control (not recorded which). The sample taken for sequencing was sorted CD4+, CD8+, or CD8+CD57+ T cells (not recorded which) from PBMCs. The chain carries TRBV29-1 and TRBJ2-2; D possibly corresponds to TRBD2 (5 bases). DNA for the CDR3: TGCAGCGTTGTGGTCGGAGCGACTACCAACACCGGGGAGCTGTTTTTT. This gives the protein CSVVVGATTNTGELFF.